This entry concerns a single T cell receptor beta chain. Its antigen is not identified. With V trimmed by 8 bases and J by 7 bases, 8 bases remained unmatched. This CDR3 is built from 14 residues. Germline V gene lookup returns CDR1 SNHLY and CDR2 FYNNEI. The data stem from a study of OX40 agonist ivuxolimab in advanced cancers. The data were produced by immunoSEQ multiplex PCR, yet TCRdb's version contains in-frame clones alone and is incomplete. The table has about 48,000 clones, 82% seen once. Study-wide results and caveats: The investigators did not determine what antigen specificity the expanded peripheral T cells had. Researchers report that CD8+ T cells had, on average, more expanded clones than CD4+.

The material was CD4+ or CD8+ T cells sorted from blood, obtained in a trial of the OX40 agonist ivuxolimab. V usage is TRBV2 and J usage is TRBJ1-6; 7 bases match TRBD1. The TCR sequence derives from an adult with an advanced solid tumor such as melanoma, head and neck, liver or kidney cancer. CDR3 sequence (DNA): TGTGCCAGCGGACCGGGACAGAGGAATTCACCCCTCCACTTT. It yields the protein CASGPGQRNSPLHF.